The rows below give T cell receptor beta chains drawn from one sample of a study of blood T cell repertoires in COVID-19. The table came from immunoSEQ multiplex PCR; TCRdb's copy has only in-frame clones and leaves some out. The sample lists about 220,000 clones, 84% occurring once. Input material: peripheral blood. Receptors originate from a woman aged 60-75 years with acute or convalescent COVID-19. CDR3s include the opening cysteine and the closing phenylalanine or tryptophan. The order of the fields is J gene, clone size, V gene, CDR3 protein. Rows give clone size only sometimes, using once, few, many, or a class for an expanded clone.

TRBJ2-5	.	TRBV14	CASSQPDGRGSHETQYF
TRBJ1-4	few	TRBV23-1	CASSQLATENEKLFF
TRBJ1-6	once	TRBV27	CASSPGTGEAPLHF
TRBJ1-2	.	TRBV4-2	CASSQDHGVANYGYTF
TRBJ1-2	.	TRBV6-5	CASTKGMSYGYTF
TRBJ2-5	.	TRBV11-2	CASSLGGLAGFQETQYF
TRBJ2-1	few	TRBV3-1/TRBV3-2	CASSHGTSGNEQFF
TRBJ1-2	.	TRBV4-1	CASSQDGRDGYTF
TRBJ1-5	.	TRBV2	CASRLYSNQPQHF
TRBJ1-4	few	TRBV15	CATSRKRGTGTLTGNEKLFF
TRBJ1-1	.	TRBV6-6	CASSHLAPEAFF
TRBJ2-3	.	TRBV29-1	CAIRGGTTDTQYF
TRBJ2-7	.	TRBV3-1/TRBV3-2	CASSQDPQGSDEQYF
TRBJ2-3	.	TRBV15	CATSSQRGAGDTQYF
TRBJ1-4	.	TRBV18	CASSQVEPEKLFF
TRBJ1-2	once	TRBV3-1/TRBV3-2	CASSQYGTGNYGYTF
TRBJ2-1	.	TRBV19	CASSMGGQQYNEQFF
TRBJ1-3	.	TRBV9	CASSVDLPGGTGNTIYF
TRBJ2-2	few	TRBV11-2	CASSLSLGANTGELFF
TRBJ2-1	.	TRBV7-8	CASSFIQTTHGNTGYNEQFF
TRBJ1-5	.	TRBV12-5	CASGLVRKGYNQPQHF
TRBJ2-7	.	TRBV29-1	CSVVRGYEQYF